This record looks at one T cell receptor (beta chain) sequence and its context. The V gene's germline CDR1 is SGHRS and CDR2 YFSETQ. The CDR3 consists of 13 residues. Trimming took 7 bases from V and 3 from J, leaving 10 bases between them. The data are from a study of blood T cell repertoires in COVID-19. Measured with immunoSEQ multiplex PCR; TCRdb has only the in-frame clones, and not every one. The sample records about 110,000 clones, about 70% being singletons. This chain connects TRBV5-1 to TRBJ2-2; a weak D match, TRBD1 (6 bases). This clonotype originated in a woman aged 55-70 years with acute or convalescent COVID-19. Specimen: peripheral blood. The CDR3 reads CASGDTDTGELFF. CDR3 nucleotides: TGCGCCAGCGGGGACACCGACACCGGGGAGCTGTTTTTT.